The present TCR beta chain was sequenced within a study of T cells after posttransplantation cyclophosphamide (dated by TCRdb to 2016 to 2017). Background on the whole study: T cell repertoire reconstitution was tracked by TRB sequencing after myeloablative bone marrow transplantation in which posttransplantation cyclophosphamide was used as GVHD prophylaxis. Because TRA and TRB clonality correlated tightly in eight or nine samples, later TCR analyses were limited to TRB. Antigen receptor sequencing was done on samples from 35 PTCy-treated patients and from 15 to 20 related bone marrow donors of those patients. In 3 patients, TRB sequencing was also performed on up to roughly 3 more blood samples taken 2 to 5.2 years after transplant, and in a handful of patients, pretransplant blood was also TRB-sequenced. Public TRB sequences were checked against a database of over 3,000 sequences associated with responses to pathogens, tumor antigens, self-antigens and alloantigens. TRB sequencing was performed on blood from all 35 or so PTCy patients with 1-year posttransplant specimens.

CDR1 is given as SGHDT and CDR2 as YYEEEE, both from the germline V gene. Spanning cysteine to phenylalanine, the CDR3 consists of 15 amino acids. CDR3 DNA is the only sequence kept; it has 45 bases, read in frame from the first base. V trim: 4 bases; J trim: 8 bases; unmatched bases: 10. TRB sequencing used genomic DNA with the immunoSEQ assay at survey resolution or the hsTCRB kit. Per the authors' processing: Initial read processing used immunoSEQ software, and repertoire analyses used the LymphoSeq R package. Clonality was computed as 1 minus normalized Shannon entropy, and a Gini coefficient was also calculated for each TRB dataset. To infer phenotypes in unsorted samples, TRB sequences from sorted subsets of the recipient or donor were mapped onto unsorted samples from the same recipient. Here the immuneACCESS table is served through TCRdb, limited to in-frame sequences with V and J called. Missing clones are a known gap in these copies; in checked studies unresolved V genes cover under half, and the rest lacks a known reason. V and J calls and clone size come straight from that table; D and trimming were deduced from the DNA. This sample is represented by more than 30,000 clones, with no singletons among them. The ten largest account for 1.2% of the sample.

In this sample, this clone turned up many times. Its antigen specificity is not known. Nothing much larger sits one base from this clone, and base qualities are not available. Summary of the overall study and its limitations: Across roughly 45 patients, recipient CMV seropositivity and CMV reactivation were highly associated with TRB clonality; PTCy diversity was similar to CNI/methotrexate controls. Donor-recipient similarity was low at 1-2 months but increased during the first year, and donor CD8+ memory clones often dominated later blood repertoires. The TRB repertoires of T cells infiltrating skin or the GI tract showed only limited overlap with the TRB repertoires found in blood.

On the day of marrow donation, related bone marrow donors gave peripheral blood samples. Peripheral blood and bone marrow mononuclear cells were isolated by Ficoll-Hypaque density centrifugation and were cryopreserved. The TCR was taken from a girl aged 10 to 17 in good health, CMV-negative, and a related stem cell transplant donor. Input material: PBMCs. The sequence links TRBV5-6 to TRBJ1-4; TRBD1 agrees with 8 junctional bases. This receptor carries the CDR3 CASSLLDRASEKLFF. The nucleotide sequence reads TGTGCCAGCAGCCTCCTGGACAGGGCATCGGAAAAACTGTTTTTT.